This passage covers 2 T cell receptor beta chains from one sample sequenced in a study of T cells in Graves' hyperthyroidism and ophthalmopathy. Amplification of TCR beta CDR3 regions used RNA as the template. A set of HTBI primers served as the primers for a first-round RT-PCR of the TCR CDR3. From the multiplex PCR reads, TCRdb called clonotypes with MiXCR, one entry per CDR3 protein. The data hold hundreds of thousands of distinct CDR3 sequences, with approximately 40% observed a single time. Sequencing used blood. The source is a man between 18 and 35 years old with Graves' hyperthyroidism.

This clonotype has only one observation. V is TRBV7-9 and J is TRBJ1-6; 11 bases map to TRBD1. CDR1 and CDR2 (germline): SEHNR, FQNEAQ (reference sequence). V gave up 3 bases and J gave up 10 bases; unmatched junction bases: 8. CDR3 length: 16 residues. The CDR3 nucleotides read TGTGCCAGCAGCTTCGGGGGGACAGGGGGTTACTCACCCCTCCACTTT. Its protein is CASSFGGTGGYSPLHF. The full variable domain, its missing parts supplied by reference TRBV7-9 and TRBJ1-6, is DTGVSQNPRHKITKRGQNVTFRCDPISEHNRLYWYRQTLGQGPEFLTYFQNEAQLEKSRLLSDRFSAERPKGSFSTLEIQRTEQGDSAMYLCASSFGGTGGYSPLHFGNGTRLTVT.

Of note for this clonotype: A much larger clone differs from this one at a single base, so this may be a read error. No conserved phenylalanine or tryptophan ends this CDR3, so it is likely a read error. This chain joins TRBV15 and TRBJ2-5, with 10 bases identical to TRBD1. The CDR3 has 15 amino acids. Germline trimming cut 1 base from V and 5 bases from J; bases unmatched to any gene: 4. Per germline, CDR1 LNHNV and CDR2 YYDKDF (reference sequence). CDR3 residues: CATSRGGTGDETQYL. Written as DNA, the CDR3 is TGTGCCACCAGCAGAGGGGGGACAGGGGACGAGACCCAGTACCTC.